These 27 T cell receptor beta chains came from one sample sequenced in a study of T cells in Graves' hyperthyroidism and ophthalmopathy (dated by TCRdb to the late 2010s). Library creation used multiplex PCR. Reads for this sample came from an Illumina HiSeq 2000. The TCR beta CDR3 regions were amplified from the RNA transcripts. A first-round RT-PCR of the TCR CDR3 used the HTBI primer set with the Qiagen OneStep RT-PCR kit. TCRdb reran the public reads through fastp at Q25 and MiXCR, keeping productive beta chains. One record per CDR3 amino acid sequence lists the most common genes and DNA. This sample holds 650,000 to 700,000 distinct CDR3 sequences; 15% to 20% were observed only once. Together, the top ten hold roughly a sixth of the sample. What was sequenced was blood. Receptor source: a man aged 50 to 59 with Graves' hyperthyroidism.

This clonotype was seen ten or more times. The V and J genes are TRBV2 and TRBJ2-7; D is possibly TRBD1 or TRBD2 (5 bases each). This CDR3 has 14 amino acids. Germline V gene sequence: CDR1 SNHLY, CDR2 FYNNEI. V was cut by 3 bases and J by 4 bases, with 13 bases left in between. Here the CDR3 DNA reads TGTGCCAGCAGTGAGGGCAGGGACGCGTACGAGCAGTACTTC. It codes for CASSEGRDAYEQYF. The full variable domain, completed using reference TRBV2 and TRBJ2-7, is EPEVTQTPSHQVTQMGQEVILRCVPISNHLYFYWYRQILGQKVEFLVSFYNNEISEKSEIFDDQFSVERPDGSNFTLKIRSTKLEDSAMYFCASSEGRDAYEQYFGPGTRLTVT.

The chain uses TRBV28 and TRBJ2-1; 12 bases are a match to TRBD2. Germline V lookup: CDR1 MDHEN, CDR2 SYDVKM. V dropped 1 base and J dropped 12; count of bases not matched to a gene: 10. The CDR3 length is 16 residues. The CDR3 loop reads CASSLLSTSGRELQFF. CDR3 bases: TGTGCCAGCAGTTTATTATCGACTAGCGGGAGAGAGCTGCAGTTCTTC.

This clonotype was recorded many times. V gene TRBV5-1 combines with J gene TRBJ2-7; D possibly corresponds to TRBD2 (6 bases). The ends were cut back, 4 bases at V and 3 bases at J, with 23 bases in the middle. Germline V gene sequence: CDR1 SGHRS, CDR2 YFSETQ. The length of the CDR3 is 17 residues. DNA for the CDR3: TGCGCCAGCAGCCCACAACTCGCAGGAGGGCCAGACTACGAGCAGTACTTC. Amino acids: CASSPQLAGGPDYEQYF.

This clonotype appeared a few times. The chain combines TRBV6-2 or TRBV6-3 with TRBJ1-5; D gene uncertain. V lost 5 bases and J lost 0, with 17 bases in between. The germline V gene encodes CDR1 MNHEY and CDR2 SVGEGT. This CDR3 comprises 17 residues. The CDR3 reads CASSLLDLWYSNQPQHF. CDR3 DNA sequence: TGTGCCAGCAGTCTCTTGGACCTGTGGTATAGCAATCAGCCCCAGCATTTT.

This clonotype has a handful of counts. The rearrangement uses TRBV3-1 and TRBJ2-5, with D maybe TRBD1 (6 bases). V dropped 1 base and J dropped 5 bases, with 17 bases sitting between them. Germline lookup yields CDR1 LGHDT and CDR2 YNNKEL (reference sequence). The CDR3 is 16 amino acids. DNA of the CDR3: TGTGCCAGCAGCCAAGTCCCTGAACAGGGCATGGAGACCCAGTACTTC. Amino acid sequence: CASSQVPEQGMETQYF.

This clonotype has ten or more counts. The chain combines TRBV18 with TRBJ1-2; unclear D gene. The germline CDR1 and CDR2 sequences are KGHSH and LQKENI. The germline V and J ends were trimmed by 2 bases and 4 bases, with 8 bases remaining between them. CDR3 length: 13 amino acids. The CDR3 DNA reads TGTGCCAGCTCACCATCTCATTTCTATGGCTACACCTTC. This codes for CASSPSHFYGYTF.

This clonotype was seen at least ten times. The chain employs TRBV12-3 or TRBV12-4 and TRBJ1-4; D not resolved. CDR3 size: 15 residues. The germline V and J ends were trimmed by 6 bases and 3 bases, with 14 bases remaining between them. DNA of the CDR3: TGTGCCAGCAGCCCAGGTCGCAGTTCTAATGAAAAACTGTTTTTT. This translates into CASSPGRSSNEKLFF.

The genes are TRBV3-1 and TRBJ1-2; D uncertain. Trimming stripped 4 bases from V and 0 bases from J, with 9 bases between. The CDR3 sequence is 14 residues long. CDR1 is LGHDT, CDR2 YNNKEL, per germline (reference sequence). CDR3 DNA: TGTGCCAGCAGCCCAATGTCAGCTAACTATGGCTACACCTTC. It codes for CASSPMSANYGYTF.

This clonotype has more than one count but fewer than ten. CDR3 amino acids: CASSLARGFIGSGYTF. In DNA, the CDR3 is TGTGCCAGCAGCTTAGCGAGAGGCTTTATAGGATCTGGCTACACCTTC. The chain combines TRBV7-8 with TRBJ1-2, with D unresolved. V was clipped by 0 bases and J by 7 bases, with 18 bases between them. This CDR3 is 16 amino acids long. Per germline, CDR1 SGHVS and CDR2 FQNEAQ.

The chain uses TRBV28 and TRBJ2-3; TRBD2 aligns across 8 bases. CDR1 MDHEN and CDR2 SYDVKM come from the germline V gene. The CDR3 is 14 amino acids. The ends lost 5 bases at V and 10 bases at J; junction bases unmatched: 11. CDR3 sequence (DNA): TGTGCCAGCAGTCGGCGGGAGGTCCACAGATCGCAGTATTTT. This codes for CASSRREVHRSQYF.

This chain links TRBV24-1 with TRBJ1-5; 9 bases are a match to TRBD1. The CDR3 has 16 residues. The germline CDR1 and CDR2 sequences are KGHDR and SFDVKD. V shed 3 bases and J 7 bases; nucleotides not matched to a gene: 9. CDR3 protein: CATSDAGTGKEQPQHF. CDR3 coding DNA: TGTGCCACCAGTGATGCCGGGACAGGGAAAGAGCAGCCCCAGCATTTT.

There are many counts of this clonotype. This rearrangement joins TRBV7-3 to TRBJ1-4, with 8 bases aligning to TRBD1. From germline, CDR1 is SGHTA and CDR2 FQGTGA. V trimming: 2 bases; J trimming: 5 bases; junction bases outside the gene matches: 10. There are 17 residues in the CDR3. CDR3 DNA: TGTGCCAGCAGCTTACGGAAAGGACAGGGACAAAATGAAAAACTGTTTTTT. Translated, it gives CASSLRKGQGQNEKLFF.

The CDR3 is CASSRVTVNEQFF. The CDR3 nucleotides read TGTGCCAGCAGCCGGGTCACAGTCAATGAGCAGTTCTTC. V usage is TRBV11-2 and J usage is TRBJ2-1; D is unclear. V was clipped by 5 bases and J by 6 bases, with 11 bases between them. The CDR3 totals 13 residues. Per the germline V gene, CDR1 is SGHAT and CDR2 is FQNNGV.

The chain carries TRBV7-3 and TRBJ1-1; D ambiguous. This CDR3 spans 13 amino acids. Trimming stripped 1 base from V and 4 bases from J, with 7 bases between. CDR1 SGHTA and CDR2 FQGTGA come from the germline V gene. In DNA, the CDR3 is TGTGCCAGCAGCTTAAACCTTGGCACTGAAGCTTTCTTT. Encoded protein: CASSLNLGTEAFF. Full variable domain (outside the CDR3, taken from reference TRBV7-3 and TRBJ1-1): GAGVSQTPSNKVTEKGKYVELRCDPISGHTALYWYRQSLGQGPEFLIYFQGTGAADDSGLPNDRFFAVRPEGSVSTLKIQRTERGDSAVYLCASSLNLGTEAFFGQGTRLTVV.

This clonotype was seen more than once but under ten times. The chain recombines TRBV5-1 with TRBJ1-2; D might be TRBD1 (6 bases). Germline V CDR1 and CDR2: SGHRS, YFSETQ. This CDR3 contains 15 residues. V lost 0 bases and J lost 4, with 13 bases in between. This CDR3 reads CASSLEGVNAYGYTF. The CDR3 coding sequence is TGCGCCAGCAGCTTGGAGGGGGTAAATGCCTATGGCTACACCTTC.

The chain uses TRBV3-1 and TRBJ2-2, with 14 bases that match TRBD2. CDR3 length: 17 residues. In germline, CDR1 is LGHDT, CDR2 YNNKEL (reference sequence). Trimming removed 3 bases from V and 5 bases from J; junction bases left unmatched: 5. The CDR3 region is CASSQTSGRAFTGELFF. CDR3 sequence (DNA): TGTGCCAGCAGCCAGACTAGCGGGAGGGCCTTTACCGGGGAGCTGTTTTTT.

This clonotype was seen many times. CDR3 region: CASTLPGGLEQYF. The CDR3 DNA reads as TGTGCCAGCACCCTCCCGGGGGGTCTCGAGCAGTACTTC. The rearrangement joins TRBV14 to TRBJ2-7; 7 bases map to TRBD2. Looked up from germline, CDR1 is SGHDN and CDR2 is FVKESK. The CDR3 totals 13 residues. J was trimmed by 6 bases and V by 7 bases; bases with no gene match: 9.

In its sample, this clonotype was seen a few times. The genes are TRBV5-1 and TRBJ2-3, with TRBD2 identical over 7 bases. CDR3 length equals 13 residues. J gave up 3 bases and V 3 bases, and 1 base lay outside the gene matches. Germline V gene data show CDR1 as SGHRS and CDR2 as YFSETQ. The CDR3 DNA is TGCGCCAGCAGCTGGCGGGAGACAGATACGCAGTATTTT. Encoded protein: CASSWRETDTQYF.

The chain combines TRBV19 with TRBJ2-2, with 10 bases aligning to TRBD2. From germline, CDR1 is LNHDA and CDR2 SQIVND (reference sequence). The CDR3 contains 16 residues. J lost 5 bases, V lost 6 bases, and 9 bases had no gene match. CDR3 in amino acids: CASRGLAGVRTGELFF. As DNA, the CDR3 is TGTGCCAGTAGAGGTCTAGCGGGAGTGAGAACCGGGGAGCTGTTTTTT.

Many counts were recorded for this clonotype. The CDR3 region is CATSLTGANYGYTF. In nucleotides, the CDR3 is TGTGCCACCTCGTTGACAGGGGCTAACTATGGCTACACCTTC. The chain is built from TRBV28 and TRBJ1-2; 8 bases map to TRBD1. The CDR3 extends over 14 amino acids. The trim removed 10 bases at V and 0 bases at J, leaving 7 bases unmatched. The germline gives CDR1 MDHEN, CDR2 SYDVKM.

On this clonotype: With a much larger clone just one base away, this may be a read error. The chain couples TRBV20-1 to TRBJ2-6; D possibly corresponds to TRBD2 (5 bases). CDR3 length: 15 residues. The germline V gene has CDR1 DFQATT and CDR2 SNEGSKA (reference sequence). CDR3 DNA sequence: TGCAGTCCCTTTGGCCGGGGAACTGGGGTCAACGTCCTGACTTTC. Translating gives CSPFGRGTGVNVLTF.

Only a few counts were recorded for this clonotype. The rearrangement uses TRBV30 and TRBJ2-3; 7 nucleotides agree with TRBD2. J gave up 5 bases and V 5 bases, and 4 bases lay outside the gene matches. This CDR3 comprises 12 residues. The germline V gene has CDR1 GTSNPN and CDR2 SVGIG (reference sequence). CDR3 residues: CAWGGSGDTQYF. For the CDR3, the DNA is TGTGCCTGGGGCGGGAGTGGAGATACGCAGTATTTT.

This clonotype was seen ten or more times. The chain joins TRBV2 to TRBJ2-3; D assignment may be TRBD1 or TRBD2 (5 bases each). The V end was cut by 1 base, the J end by 2 bases, with 13 bases between. CDR3 length: 16 residues. CDR1 and CDR2 from the germline V gene are SNHLY and FYNNEI. The CDR3 sequence is CASSEEVGVDTDTQYF. CDR3 DNA sequence: TGTGCCAGCAGTGAAGAGGTGGGGGTGGACACAGATACGCAGTATTTT.

This clonotype occurred many times. The chain uses TRBV28 and TRBJ2-4; tentative D call: TRBD2 (6 bases). The CDR3 has 14 amino acids. Trimming took off 3 bases at V and 3 bases at J, with 9 bases between the two ends. Germline V gene data show CDR1 as MDHEN and CDR2 as SYDVKM. In DNA, the CDR3 is TGTGCCAGCAGTTTTGGCGGGGTCAAAAACATTCAGTACTTC. Translation gives CASSFGGVKNIQYF.

The chain recombines TRBV7-2 with TRBJ1-1; D gene ambiguous. The germline gives CDR1 SGHTA, CDR2 FQGNSA. The germline V and J ends were trimmed by 0 bases and 10 bases, with 12 bases remaining between them. This CDR3 is 13 amino acids long. This CDR3 reads CASSLASTLGAFF. The CDR3 DNA follows: TGTGCCAGCAGCTTAGCGTCGACGCTGGGAGCTTTCTTT.

This clonotype was counted between two and nine times. CDR3 residues: CSVEGQGPRGEQYF. The DNA for the CDR3 is TGCAGCGTTGAGGGACAGGGCCCCCGGGGCGAGCAGTACTTC. The chain employs TRBV29-1 and TRBJ2-7; the match to TRBD1 covers 9 bases. Germline-derived CDR1 and CDR2 are SQVTM and ANQGSEA. This CDR3 has 14 amino acids. V lost 3 bases to trimming and J lost 6 bases; unmatched junction nucleotides: 9.

The chain joins TRBV5-1 to TRBJ1-2, with D unclear. The CDR3 spans 15 residues. CDR1 and CDR2 from the germline V gene are SGHRS and YFSETQ. V gave up 4 bases and J gave up 4 bases, with 17 bases separating them. CDR3 bases: TGCGCCAGCAGCCCGGGAGACGGTGGCGGCTATGGCTACACCTTC. It codes for CASSPGDGGGYGYTF.